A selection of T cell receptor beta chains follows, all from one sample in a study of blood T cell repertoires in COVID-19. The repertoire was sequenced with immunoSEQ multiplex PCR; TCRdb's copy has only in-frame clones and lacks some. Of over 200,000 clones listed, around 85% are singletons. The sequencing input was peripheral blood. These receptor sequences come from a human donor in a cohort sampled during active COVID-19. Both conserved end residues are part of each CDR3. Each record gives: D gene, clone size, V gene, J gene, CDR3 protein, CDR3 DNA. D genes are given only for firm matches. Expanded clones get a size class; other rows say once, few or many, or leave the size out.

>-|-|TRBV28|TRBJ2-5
CASTVGGSETQYF
TGTGCCAGCACGGTGGGGGGATCAGAGACCCAGTACTTC
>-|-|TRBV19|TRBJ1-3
CASRTGSWAGNTIYF
TGTGCCAGTAGGACCGGGTCCTGGGCTGGAAACACCATATATTTT
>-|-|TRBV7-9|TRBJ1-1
CASTKGGGSEEAFF
TGTGCCAGCACCAAAGGGGGGGGTTCCGAAGAAGCTTTCTTT
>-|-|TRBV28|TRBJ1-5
CASSVPQGSNQPQHF
TGTGCCAGCAGTGTACCTCAGGGCTCCAATCAGCCCCAGCATTTT
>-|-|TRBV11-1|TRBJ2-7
CASSSARGAYEQYF
TGTGCCAGCAGCTCCGCCAGGGGGGCCTACGAGCAGTACTTC
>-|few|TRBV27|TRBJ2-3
CASSGTGPPDTQYF
TGTGCCAGCAGCGGTACAGGCCCGCCAGATACGCAGTATTTT
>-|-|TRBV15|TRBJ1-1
CATSRLDRNTEAFF
TGTGCCACCAGCAGACTAGACAGGAACACTGAAGCTTTCTTT
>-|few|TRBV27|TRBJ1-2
CASSPLSLGSYGYTF
TGTGCCAGTTCCCCTCTTTCTCTTGGGAGCTATGGCTACACCTTC
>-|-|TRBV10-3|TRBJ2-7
CAISELGTSASEQYF
TGTGCCATCAGTGAGTTAGGGACTTCCGCCTCCGAGCAGTACTTC
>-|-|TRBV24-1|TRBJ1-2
CASTVINYGYTF
TGTGCCAGCACAGTAATTAACTATGGCTACACCTTC
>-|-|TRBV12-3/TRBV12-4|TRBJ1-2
CASSRVAGGGYTF
TGTGCCAGCAGTCGGGTAGCTGGCGGAGGCTACACCTTC
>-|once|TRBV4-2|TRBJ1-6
CASSQDWASLLGSPLHF
TGTGCCAGCAGCCAAGATTGGGCAAGCCTCTTGGGTTCACCCCTCCACTTT
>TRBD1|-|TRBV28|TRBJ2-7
CASTRDRVHEQYF
TGTGCCAGCACCCGGGACAGGGTCCACGAGCAGTACTTC
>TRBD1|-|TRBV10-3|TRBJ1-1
CAISESTGPTEAFF
TGTGCCATCAGTGAGTCGACAGGGCCAACTGAAGCTTTCTTT
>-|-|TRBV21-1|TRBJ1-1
CASSSTTGRSVHSTEAFF
TGTGCCAGCAGCAGTACCACAGGGCGCTCGGTCCATAGCACTGAAGCTTTCTTT
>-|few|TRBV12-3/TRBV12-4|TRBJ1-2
CASSPRMMDGYTF
TGTGCCAGCAGTCCTAGAATGATGGATGGCTACACCTTC
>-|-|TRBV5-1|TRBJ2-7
CASTWSTAVYYEQYF
TGCGCCAGCACCTGGAGTACAGCGGTCTACTACGAGCAGTACTTC
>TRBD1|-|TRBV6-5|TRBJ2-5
CASTKTGQETQYF
TGTGCCAGCACCAAGACAGGGCAAGAGACCCAGTACTTC
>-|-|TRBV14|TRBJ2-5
CASSYLQGSQETQYF
TGTGCCAGCAGCTATCTCCAGGGCAGCCAAGAGACCCAGTACTTC
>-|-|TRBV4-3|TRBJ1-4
CASSHSGGEKLFF
TGCGCCAGCAGCCATTCCGGGGGGGAAAAACTGTTTTTT
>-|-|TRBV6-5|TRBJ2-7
CAKQTYEQYF
TGTGCCAAACAAACCTACGAGCAGTACTTC
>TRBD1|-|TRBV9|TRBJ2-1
CASSVARDRGGHEQFF
TGTGCCAGCAGCGTAGCCCGTGACAGGGGGGGCCATGAGCAGTTCTTC
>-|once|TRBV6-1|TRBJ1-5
CASSERGSNQPQHF
TGTGCCAGCAGTGAACGGGGAAGCAATCAGCCCCAGCATTTT
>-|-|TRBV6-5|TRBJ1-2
CASSSGHDYGYTF
TGTGCCAGCAGCTCCGGACACGATTATGGCTACACCTTC
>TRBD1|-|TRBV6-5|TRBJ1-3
CASRAGGMGGNTIYF
TGTGCCAGCAGGGCAGGGGGCATGGGCGGAAACACCATATATTTT
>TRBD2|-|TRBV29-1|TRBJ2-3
CSVEEAGSRTDTQYF
TGCAGCGTTGAAGAAGCGGGGTCCCGCACAGATACGCAGTATTTT